One sample yielded the 9 T cell receptor beta chains listed below, sequenced in a study of molecular identifiers for immune sequencing clone quantification. TCRdb reprocessed the PCR reads via MiXCR and lists one record per CDR3 protein. The table lists some 590,000 distinct CDR3 sequences, around 25% of them singletons, with about 0.8% in the top ten. The sample taken for sequencing was naive CD8+ T cells from blood, with Jurkat cell RNA spiked in. Sample subset: FACS-sorted CD8+CD4-CCR7+CD45RA+ naive T cells. The receptors originated from a human donor in good health. Some libraries in this study had Jurkat cell RNA spiked in.

This clonotype appeared many times. The chain links TRBV27 to TRBJ2-3; D uncertain. Trimming took off 0 bases at V and 5 bases at J, with 9 bases between the two ends. The CDR3 is 14 residues long. Germline loops: CDR1 MNHEY, CDR2 SMNVEV (reference sequence). The CDR3 here is CASSLSGREDTQYF. DNA of the CDR3: TGTGCCAGCAGTTTATCTGGCCGAGAAGATACGCAGTATTTT.

Regarding this clonotype: A much bigger clone sits one base away, suggesting this may be a read error. This chain connects TRBV7-9 to TRBJ2-5; a possible D gene is TRBD2 (7 bases). Germline V lookup: CDR1 SEHNR, CDR2 FQNEAQ (reference sequence). This CDR3 contains 16 residues. CDR3 residues: CASGLNAGAPKETQYF. Here the CDR3 DNA reads TGTGCCAGCGGCTTAAACGCGGGGGCCCCCAAAGAGACCCAGTACTTC.

The sample holds many counts of this clonotype. J is TRBJ1-5 and V is TRBV7-9, with D hard to call. Germline V gene sequence: CDR1 SEHNR, CDR2 FQNEAQ (reference sequence). The CDR3 has 15 amino acids. Trimming removed 5 bases at V and 4 bases at J, with 15 bases between. The CDR3 sequence is CASSPTGLLNQPQHF. In nucleotides, the CDR3 is TGTGCCAGCAGCCCCACCGGTCTACTAAATCAGCCCCAGCATTTT.

About this clonotype: This may be a read error: a much more frequent sequence differs by one nucleotide. This sequence joins TRBV4-1 and TRBJ2-7; TRBD1 is a possible D gene (5 bases). V gave up 8 bases and J gave up 2 bases, with 16 bases separating them. This CDR3 has 14 amino acids. Germline V lookup: CDR1 MGHRA, CDR2 YSYEKL. Here the CDR3 reads CASCPGHPAYEQYF. CDR3 nucleotide sequence: TGCGCCAGCTGCCCCGGACACCCTGCCTACGAGCAGTACTTC.

To note about this clonotype: Possible read error: a much larger clone is one base away. V and J are TRBV6-5 and TRBJ2-7; the match to TRBD1 covers 8 bases. In germline, CDR1 is MNHEY, CDR2 SVGAGI. The CDR3 consists of 14 residues. With V trimmed by 8 bases and J by 5 bases, 11 bases remained unmatched. The CDR3 loop is CASGSQGAGDEQYF. CDR3 nucleotides: TGTGCCAGCGGGTCCCAGGGGGCCGGGGACGAGCAGTACTTC.

About this clonotype: This may stem from a read error, because a much larger clone lies one nucleotide away. This chain joins TRBV19 and TRBJ2-3; D call uncertain. The V and J ends lost 8 bases and 2 bases respectively, with 11 bases between them. The germline CDR1 and CDR2 sequences are LNHDA and SQIVND (reference sequence). The CDR3 has 13 amino acids. Here the CDR3 DNA reads TGTGCCAGTCGTGAGGTAGTCACAGATACGCAGTATTTT. This sequence encodes CASREVVTDTQYF. The full variable domain, rest sourced from reference TRBV19 and TRBJ2-3, is DGGITQSPKYLFRKEGQNVTLSCEQNLNHDAMYWYRQDPGQGLRLIYYSQIVNDFQKGDIAEGYSVSREKKESFPLTVTSAQKNPTAFYLCASREVVTDTQYFGPGTRLTVL.

The rearrangement links TRBV4-3 to TRBJ2-1, with D tentatively TRBD1 (6 bases). The V and J ends lost 0 bases and 5 bases respectively, with 26 bases between them. The CDR3 consists of 20 residues. Germline values: CDR1 LGHNA, CDR2 YSLEER. This CDR3 reads CASSQDQARGNIISDNEQFF. The CDR3 DNA is TGCGCCAGCAGCCAAGATCAGGCCAGGGGCAATATAATTTCGGACAATGAGCAGTTCTTC.

As for this clonotype: This clone may be a read error of a much larger clone one base away. The chain is built from TRBV12-3 or TRBV12-4 and TRBJ2-7, with 10 positions matching TRBD1. V shed 6 bases, J shed 4 bases, and the junction held 18 bases outside the gene matches. This CDR3 has 18 amino acids. CDR3 coding DNA: TGTGCCAGCAGCCCCGGGACAGGGGCCTTCCGGGAGGGTTACGAGCAGTACTTC. This gives the protein CASSPGTGAFREGYEQYF.

The table lists this clonotype with a few counts. The chain joins TRBV6-2 or TRBV6-3 to TRBJ1-2; 12 bases map to TRBD1. The CDR3 totals 16 residues. V was pared by 6 bases and J by 6 bases, with 11 bases of the junction left unmatched. Per the germline V gene, CDR1 is MNHEY and CDR2 is SVGEGT. The CDR3, as DNA: TGTGCCAGCAGCCCGACGTTGGGACAGGGGGCGGATGGCTACACCTTC. This codes for CASSPTLGQGADGYTF.